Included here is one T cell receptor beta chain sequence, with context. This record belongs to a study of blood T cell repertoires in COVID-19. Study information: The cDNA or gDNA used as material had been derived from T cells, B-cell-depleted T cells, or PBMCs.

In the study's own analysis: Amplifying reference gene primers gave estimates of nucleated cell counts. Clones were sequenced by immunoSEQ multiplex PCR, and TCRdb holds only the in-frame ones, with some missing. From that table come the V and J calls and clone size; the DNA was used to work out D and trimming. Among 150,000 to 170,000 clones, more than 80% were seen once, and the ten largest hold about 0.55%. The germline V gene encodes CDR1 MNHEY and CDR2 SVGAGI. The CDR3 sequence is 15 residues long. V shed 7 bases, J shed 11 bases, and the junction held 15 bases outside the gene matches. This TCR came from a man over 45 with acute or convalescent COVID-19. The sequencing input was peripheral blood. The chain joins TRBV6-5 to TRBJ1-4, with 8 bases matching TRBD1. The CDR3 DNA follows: TGTGCCAGCACCCTGCGGGGACAGGACCCTGGGAAACTGTTTTTT. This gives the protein CASTLRGQDPGKLFF.